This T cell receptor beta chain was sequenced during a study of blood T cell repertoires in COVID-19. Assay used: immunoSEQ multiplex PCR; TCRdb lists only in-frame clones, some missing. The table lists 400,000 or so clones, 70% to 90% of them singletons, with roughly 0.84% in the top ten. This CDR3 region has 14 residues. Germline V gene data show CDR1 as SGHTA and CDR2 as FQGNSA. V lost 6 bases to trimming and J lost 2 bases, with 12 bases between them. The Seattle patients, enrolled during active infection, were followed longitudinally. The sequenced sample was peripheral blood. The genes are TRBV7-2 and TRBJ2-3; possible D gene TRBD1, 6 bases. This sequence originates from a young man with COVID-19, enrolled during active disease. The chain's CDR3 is CASRPDRFTDTQYF. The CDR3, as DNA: TGTGCCAGCAGACCGGACAGATTCACAGATACGCAGTATTTT.